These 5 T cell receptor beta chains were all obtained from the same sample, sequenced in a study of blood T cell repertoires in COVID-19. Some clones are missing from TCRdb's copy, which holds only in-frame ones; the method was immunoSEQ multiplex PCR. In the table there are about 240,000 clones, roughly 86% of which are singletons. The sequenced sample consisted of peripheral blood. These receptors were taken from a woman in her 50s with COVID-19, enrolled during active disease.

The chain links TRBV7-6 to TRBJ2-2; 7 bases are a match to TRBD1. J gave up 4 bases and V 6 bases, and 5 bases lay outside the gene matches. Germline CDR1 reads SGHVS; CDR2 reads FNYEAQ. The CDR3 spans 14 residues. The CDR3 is CASSQGVGTGELFF. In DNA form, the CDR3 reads TGTGCCAGCAGTCAGGGGGTGGGCACCGGGGAGCTGTTTTTT.

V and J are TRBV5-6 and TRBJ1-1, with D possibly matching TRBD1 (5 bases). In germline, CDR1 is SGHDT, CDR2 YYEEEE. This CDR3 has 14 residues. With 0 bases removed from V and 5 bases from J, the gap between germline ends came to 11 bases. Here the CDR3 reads CASSLVRVVTEAFF. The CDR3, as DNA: TGTGCCAGCAGCTTGGTCAGGGTCGTTACTGAAGCTTTCTTT. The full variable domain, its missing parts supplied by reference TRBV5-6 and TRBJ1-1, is DAGVTQSPTHLIKTRGQQVTLRCSPKSGHDTVSWYQQALGQGPQFIFQYYEEEERQRGNFPDRFSGHQFPNYSSELNVNALLLGDSALYLCASSLVRVVTEAFFGQGTRLTVV.

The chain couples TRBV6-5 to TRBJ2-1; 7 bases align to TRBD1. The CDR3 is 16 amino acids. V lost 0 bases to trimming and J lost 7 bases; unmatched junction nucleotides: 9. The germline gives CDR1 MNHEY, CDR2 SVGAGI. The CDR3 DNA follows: TGTGCCAGCAGTTACTCGAGAGGGGGCAGGGTGAATGAGCAGTTCTTC. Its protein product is CASSYSRGGRVNEQFF.

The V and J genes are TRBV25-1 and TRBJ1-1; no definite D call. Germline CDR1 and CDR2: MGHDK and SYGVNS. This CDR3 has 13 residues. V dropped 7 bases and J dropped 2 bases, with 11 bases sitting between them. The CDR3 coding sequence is TGTGCCAGCATATCTCCGGGTAACACTGAAGCTTTCTTT. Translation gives CASISPGNTEAFF.

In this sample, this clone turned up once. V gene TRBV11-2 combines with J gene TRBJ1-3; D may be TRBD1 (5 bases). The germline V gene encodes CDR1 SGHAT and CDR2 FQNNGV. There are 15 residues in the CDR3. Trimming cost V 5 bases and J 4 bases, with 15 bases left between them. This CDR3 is CASSPLQAAGNTIYF. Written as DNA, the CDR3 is TGTGCCAGCAGCCCCCTACAGGCGGCGGGAAACACCATATATTTT.